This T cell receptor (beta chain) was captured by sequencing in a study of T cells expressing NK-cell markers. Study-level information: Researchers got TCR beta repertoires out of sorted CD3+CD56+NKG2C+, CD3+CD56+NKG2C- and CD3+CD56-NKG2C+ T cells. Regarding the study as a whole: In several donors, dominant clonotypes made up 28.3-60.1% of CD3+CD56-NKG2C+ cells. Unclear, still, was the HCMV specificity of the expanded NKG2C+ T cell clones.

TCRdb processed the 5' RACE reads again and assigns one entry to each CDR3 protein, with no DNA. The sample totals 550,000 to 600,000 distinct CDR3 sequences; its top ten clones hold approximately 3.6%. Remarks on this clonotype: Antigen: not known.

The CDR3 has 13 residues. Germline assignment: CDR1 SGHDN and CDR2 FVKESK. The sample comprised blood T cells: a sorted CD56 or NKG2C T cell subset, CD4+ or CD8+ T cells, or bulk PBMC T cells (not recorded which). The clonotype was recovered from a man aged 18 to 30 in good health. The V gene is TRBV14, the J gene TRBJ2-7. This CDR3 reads CASSQEVVYEQYF.